The 3 T cell receptor beta chains reported below all come from one sample, sequenced in a study of technical replicates of blood from several donors. Profiled with immunoSEQ multiplex PCR; TCRdb holds only in-frame clones, not every one. The repertoire holds 62,000 or so clones, approximately 89% seen once, with roughly 5.2% in the top ten. Sequences were obtained from PBMCs. The receptors originated from a human donor in good health. Some clones in this sample may be carry-over from other donors' samples.

The rearrangement links TRBV4-1 to TRBJ2-2, with D maybe TRBD2 (7 bases). The CDR3 is 16 amino acids. V was cut by 1 base and J by 9 bases, with 18 bases left in between. CDR1 is MGHRA, CDR2 YSYEKL, per germline. CDR3 coding DNA: TGCGCCAGCAGCCAAGGAGTTCAGAGGGGGGGAAGGGAGCTGTTTTTT. This translates into CASSQGVQRGGRELFF.

The chain joins TRBV5-1 to TRBJ2-5; 8 nucleotides align to TRBD2. From germline, CDR1 is SGHRS and CDR2 YFSETQ. CDR3 length equals 13 residues. Germline trimming cut 4 bases from V and 1 base from J; bases unmatched to any gene: 0. This chain's CDR3 is CASSTSGQETQYF. CDR3 coding DNA: TGCGCCAGCAGCACTAGCGGCCAAGAGACCCAGTACTTC.

This clone ranks as medium-sized. The chain links TRBV4-2 to TRBJ2-7; D remains ambiguous. CDR1 is LGHNA and CDR2 is YNFKEQ in the germline V gene. The CDR3 has 15 residues. The V end lost 1 base, the J end lost 0 bases, and 10 bases lay between the germline ends. The CDR3, as DNA: TGTGCCAGCAGCCAAGCTCCAGATTCCTCCTACGAGCAGTACTTC. This codes for CASSQAPDSSYEQYF.